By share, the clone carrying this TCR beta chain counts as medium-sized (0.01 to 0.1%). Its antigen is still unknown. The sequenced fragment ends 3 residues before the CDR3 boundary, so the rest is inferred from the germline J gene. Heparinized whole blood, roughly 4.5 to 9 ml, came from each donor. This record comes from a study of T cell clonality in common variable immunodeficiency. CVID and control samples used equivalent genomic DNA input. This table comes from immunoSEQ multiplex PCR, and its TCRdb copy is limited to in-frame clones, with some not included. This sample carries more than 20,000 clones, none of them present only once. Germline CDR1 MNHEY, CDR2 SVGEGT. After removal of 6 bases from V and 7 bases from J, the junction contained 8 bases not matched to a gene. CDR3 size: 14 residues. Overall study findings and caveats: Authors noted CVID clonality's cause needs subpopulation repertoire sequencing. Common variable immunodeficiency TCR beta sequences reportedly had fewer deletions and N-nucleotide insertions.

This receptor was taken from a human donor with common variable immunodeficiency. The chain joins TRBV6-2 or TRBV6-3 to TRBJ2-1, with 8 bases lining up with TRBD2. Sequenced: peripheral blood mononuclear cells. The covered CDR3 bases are TGTGCCAGCAGGGGAGCGGGGGAGGGTAATGAG. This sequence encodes CASRGAGEGNE. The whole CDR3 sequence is CASRGAGEGNEQFF.